Presented here are 25 T cell receptor beta chains from one specimen sequenced in a study of cytomegalovirus exposure and HLA in healthy donors. PCR involved 60 Vbeta and 13 Jbeta primers. TCRdb's copy holds only in-frame clones and misses some; the assay was immunoSEQ multiplex PCR. The repertoire table contains about 210,000 clones. The material sequenced was PBMCs. The source is a woman aged 30 to 39 in good health and CMV-seropositive.

The chain links TRBV11-2 to TRBJ1-2; D unclear. This CDR3 comprises 14 residues. V shed 5 bases and J shed 0 bases, with 10 bases lying between them. Per the germline V gene, CDR1 is SGHAT and CDR2 is FQNNGV. This CDR3 is CASSHFRTNYGYTF. The CDR3 DNA follows: TGTGCCAGCAGCCACTTCAGGACTAACTATGGCTACACCTTC. The full variable domain, completed using reference TRBV11-2 and TRBJ1-2, is EAGVAQSPRYKIIEKRQSVAFWCNPISGHATLYWYQQILGQGPKLLIQFQNNGVVDDSQLPKDRFSAERLKGVDSTLKIQPAKLEDSAVYLCASSHFRTNYGYTFGSGTRLTVV.

The J gene is TRBJ2-7, the V gene TRBV29-1; TRBD1 matches 9 bases. Germline V lookup: CDR1 SQVTM, CDR2 ANQGSEA. Trimming cost V 7 bases and J 4 bases; bases outside gene matches: 11. The CDR3 sequence is 14 residues long. In nucleotides, the CDR3 is TGCAGCGCCGGGAACAGGGGGCTTAAGTACGAGCAGTACTTC. Translating gives CSAGNRGLKYEQYF.

The chain links TRBV6-6 to TRBJ1-1, with D perhaps TRBD1 (6 bases). This CDR3 region has 11 residues. CDR1 and CDR2 from the germline V gene are MNHNY and SVGAGI (reference sequence). Trimming removed 4 bases from V and 10 bases from J, with 10 bases in between. This chain's CDR3 is CASSWAGAAFF. DNA of the CDR3: TGTGCCAGCAGTTGGGCGGGGGCAGCTTTCTTT.

The V and J genes are TRBV10-3 and TRBJ2-7; the match to TRBD2 covers 7 bases. The CDR3 runs 13 residues. In germline, CDR1 is ENHRY, CDR2 SYGVKD. V shed 8 bases, J shed 4 bases, and the junction held 8 bases outside the gene matches. CDR3 sequence reads: CAIRRETQYEQYF. CDR3 sequence (DNA): TGTGCCATCCGGCGGGAGACCCAATACGAGCAGTACTTC.

This rearrangement joins TRBV6-5 to TRBJ1-4; D is unclear. The V and J ends lost 0 bases and 6 bases respectively, with 14 bases between them. Germline loops: CDR1 MNHEY, CDR2 SVGAGI. The CDR3 spans 16 residues. Here the CDR3 reads CASSYSSGRRDEKLFF. The CDR3 coding sequence is TGTGCCAGCAGTTACTCGAGCGGCAGGCGGGATGAAAAACTGTTTTTT.

V usage is TRBV10-2 and J usage is TRBJ1-1; D is uncertain. Trimming removed 7 bases at V and 4 bases at J, with 7 bases between. CDR3 length: 11 residues. From germline, CDR1 is WSHSY and CDR2 SAAADI. CDR3: CASISGTEAFF. For the CDR3, the DNA is TGCGCCAGCATTAGTGGCACTGAAGCTTTCTTT.

This chain connects TRBV6-1 to TRBJ1-5; 7 nucleotides line up with TRBD1. This CDR3 spans 13 amino acids. V lost 6 bases and J lost 4; bases outside the gene matches: 3. From germline, CDR1 is MNHNS and CDR2 SASEGT. The CDR3: CASRLTGNQPQHF. CDR3 coding DNA: TGTGCCAGCAGATTGACAGGGAATCAGCCCCAGCATTTT.

This chain uses TRBV5-6 with TRBJ2-1; the match to TRBD2 covers 8 bases. Germline V CDR1 and CDR2: SGHDT, YYEEEE. The V and J ends lost 4 bases and 4 bases, in that order; junction bases with no gene match: 13. There are 17 residues in the CDR3. CDR3 loop: CASSQRAGGGPYNEQFF. The DNA for the CDR3 is TGTGCCAGCAGCCAAAGAGCCGGCGGGGGGCCTTACAATGAGCAGTTCTTC.

This chain joins TRBV28 and TRBJ2-7; TRBD1 aligns across 8 bases. The germline V gene encodes CDR1 MDHEN and CDR2 SYDVKM. V lost 5 bases, J lost 2 bases, and 8 bases stayed unmatched. The length of the CDR3 is 15 residues. Here the CDR3 DNA reads TGTGCCAGCAGTACCCAGGGGGCGGTCCCCTACGAGCAGTACTTC. Amino acid sequence: CASSTQGAVPYEQYF.

The chain has TRBV6-1 and TRBJ1-2; no definite D call. The V and J ends lost 6 bases and 0 bases respectively, with 8 bases between them. The CDR3 extends over 13 amino acids. From germline, CDR1 is MNHNS and CDR2 SASEGT. The CDR3 DNA is TGTGCCAGCAGAGAGGGAGCTAACTATGGCTACACCTTC. It translates to CASREGANYGYTF.

This chain joins TRBV15 and TRBJ2-2; TRBD1 matches 8 bases. The CDR3 extends over 18 amino acids. Trimming took 2 bases from V and 1 from J; bases not matched to a gene: 9. The germline gives CDR1 LNHNV, CDR2 YYDKDF (reference sequence). The CDR3 DNA reads TGTGCCACCAGCAGATCCAGCCCGGGACAGGTGAACACCGGGGAGCTGTTTTTT. Protein sequence: CATSRSSPGQVNTGELFF. Full variable domain (remainder filled in from reference TRBV15 and TRBJ2-2): DAMVIQNPRYQVTQFGKPVTLSCSQTLNHNVMYWYQQKSSQAPKLLFHYYDKDFNNEADTPDNFQSRRPNTSFCFLDIRSPGLGDTAMYLCATSRSSPGQVNTGELFFGEGSRLTVL.

The chain has TRBV19 and TRBJ1-1; a weak D match, TRBD1 (6 bases). The CDR3 is made up of 12 amino acids. Trimming left V 3 bases short and J 10 bases short, with 12 bases between. Germline V gene sequence: CDR1 LNHDA, CDR2 SQIVND (reference sequence). Here the CDR3 DNA reads TGTGCCAGTAGTATCCTAACAGGGATAGCTTTCTTT. Encoded protein: CASSILTGIAFF.

The rearrangement links TRBV28 to TRBJ2-1; 7 positions match TRBD2. The CDR3 loop spans 14 amino acids. Unmatched junction bases numbered 6, after V lost 6 bases and J lost 4 bases. The V gene's germline CDR1 is MDHEN and CDR2 SYDVKM. The CDR3 is CASRPRTSYNEQFF. The CDR3 DNA reads TGTGCCAGCAGACCAAGGACTAGTTACAATGAGCAGTTCTTC.

The chain carries TRBV19 and TRBJ1-1; the D gene is possibly TRBD1 (6 bases). The V gene lost 5 bases and the J gene lost 5 bases, with 24 bases spanning the gap. The CDR3 has 17 amino acids. Germline V gene sequence: CDR1 LNHDA, CDR2 SQIVND (reference sequence). The CDR3 loop is CASSASRPGAKSTEAFF. The CDR3 DNA sequence: TGTGCCAGTAGTGCATCTAGGCCAGGGGCCAAGTCGACTGAAGCTTTCTTT.

The rearrangement links TRBV7-2 to TRBJ2-5; D remains ambiguous. In germline, CDR1 is SGHTA, CDR2 FQGNSA. Deletions cut 3 bases from V and 4 bases from J, with 6 bases between. The length of the CDR3 is 12 residues. The CDR3 spells CASSFYGETQYF. The DNA for the CDR3 is TGTGCCAGCAGCTTTTACGGAGAGACCCAGTACTTC.

The chain has TRBV7-9 and TRBJ2-7; 7 bases line up with TRBD1. Losses at the gene ends were 5 bases for V and 1 base for J; bases not matched to a gene: 11. CDR1 is SEHNR, CDR2 FQNEAQ, per germline (reference sequence). The CDR3 loop spans 16 amino acids. This chain's CDR3 is CASSPTGPVGSYEQYF. The CDR3 DNA is TGTGCCAGCAGCCCGACAGGGCCCGTCGGGTCCTACGAGCAGTACTTC. The complete variable domain, with remaining parts taken from reference TRBV7-9 and TRBJ2-7, reads DTGVSQNPRHKITKRGQNVTFRCDPISEHNRLYWYRQTLGQGPEFLTYFQNEAQLEKSRLLSDRFSAERPKGSFSTLEIQRTEQGDSAMYLCASSPTGPVGSYEQYFGPGTRLTVT.

The CDR3 loop reads CASSLRGMNQPQHF. The CDR3 nucleotides read TGTGCCAGCAGCCTAAGGGGGATGAATCAGCCCCAGCATTTT. The chain is built from TRBV28 and TRBJ1-5, with D possibly matching TRBD1 (6 bases). The CDR3 loop spans 14 amino acids. The ends were cut back, 6 bases at V and 4 bases at J, with 13 bases in the middle. Germline lookup yields CDR1 MDHEN and CDR2 SYDVKM.

The V gene is TRBV7-9, the J gene TRBJ2-2; D is unresolved. Germline V gene sequence: CDR1 SEHNR, CDR2 FQNEAQ (reference sequence). The CDR3 runs 11 residues. Trimming pared 7 bases from V and 6 bases from J, leaving 6 bases between. The CDR3 nucleotides read TGTGCCAGCACCCTTCCCGGGGAGCTGTTTTTT. This codes for CASTLPGELFF.

The chain recombines TRBV28 with TRBJ1-3, with a weak D call TRBD1 (5 bases). V was shortened by 5 bases and J by 0 bases, with 17 bases between the two germline ends. Germline-derived CDR1 and CDR2 are MDHEN and SYDVKM. The CDR3 is made up of 17 amino acids. Here the CDR3 DNA reads TGTGCCAGCAGTATTAATCCGGGACTTAGCTCTGGAAACACCATATATTTT. Its translation is CASSINPGLSSGNTIYF. Looking up the rest from reference TRBV28 and TRBJ1-3 gives the full variable domain: DVKVTQSSRYLVKRTGEKVFLECVQDMDHENMFWYRQDPGLGLRLIYFSYDVKMKEKGDIPEGYSVSREKKERFSLILESASTNQTSMYLCASSINPGLSSGNTIYFGEGSWLTVV.

This rearrangement joins TRBV7-9 to TRBJ2-7; D is perhaps TRBD2 (5 bases). Per germline, CDR1 SEHNR and CDR2 FQNEAQ (reference sequence). Trimming cost V 4 bases and J 3 bases, with 10 bases left between them. This CDR3 is 13 amino acids long. CDR3 bases: TGTGCCAGCAGCTCCCGTGGGAGCTACGAGCAGTACTTC. It encodes CASSSRGSYEQYF.

The chain uses TRBV7-8 and TRBJ2-7; D may be TRBD1 (6 bases). V lost 5 bases, J lost 0 bases, and 26 bases lay in between. Per germline, CDR1 SGHVS and CDR2 FQNEAQ. This CDR3 has 19 amino acids. The DNA of the CDR3 is TGTGCCAGCAGCCACCTACAGGGTTCGATTTCGGCCCCCTCCTACGAGCAGTACTTC. Its protein product is CASSHLQGSISAPSYEQYF.

This chain joins TRBV18 and TRBJ2-7; 7 nucleotides align to TRBD2. Unmatched junction bases numbered 0, after V lost 3 bases and J lost 1 base. Germline CDR1 reads KGHSH; CDR2 reads LQKENI. This CDR3 is built from 13 residues. CDR3 in DNA: TGTGCCAGCTCACCGGGAGGGTCCTACGAGCAGTACTTC. Translating gives CASSPGGSYEQYF.

The chain combines TRBV10-3 with TRBJ1-2; 10 positions agree with TRBD1. CDR3 length: 18 amino acids. Trimming removed 3 bases from V and 5 bases from J; junction bases left unmatched: 15. CDR1 is ENHRY, CDR2 SYGVKD, per germline. CDR3 nucleotide sequence: TGTGCCATCAGTGACCCCGGGGGGACAGGGGAGCGATGGTATGGCTACACCTTC. It specifies CAISDPGGTGERWYGYTF.

J is TRBJ1-2 and V is TRBV7-8; no clear D gene. The germline V gene encodes CDR1 SGHVS and CDR2 FQNEAQ. The CDR3 spans 11 residues. Trimming removed 0 bases from V and 7 bases from J, with 3 bases in between. The CDR3 DNA follows: TGTGCCAGCAGCTTAGCGGCTGGCTACACCTTC. Translated, it gives CASSLAAGYTF.

The chain employs TRBV18 and TRBJ2-2; perhaps TRBD2 as D (5 bases). Trimming removed 0 bases from V and 9 bases from J, with 8 bases in between. Germline CDR1 and CDR2: KGHSH and LQKENI. CDR3 length equals 13 residues. The CDR3 here is CASSPPGLWELFF. DNA of the CDR3: TGTGCCAGCTCACCACCCGGACTGTGGGAGCTGTTTTTT.